This TCR beta chain was sequenced in a study of T-cell reconstitution after alpha-beta-depleted transplantation in children. The sample holds many counts of this clonotype. Unique molecular identifiers were used to barcode this TCRbeta library. MiXCR, applied by TCRdb to the PCR reads, yields one record per CDR3 protein. The sample has around 200,000 distinct CDR3 sequences, roughly 6.8% seen once. CDR1 and CDR2 from the germline V gene are SGHAT and FQDESV (reference sequence). V was clipped by 5 bases and J by 0 bases, with 17 bases between them. The CDR3 covers 17 residues. The chain combines TRBV11-1 with TRBJ1-5, with D tentatively TRBD1 (6 bases). Sequences were derived from PBMCs from the stem cell graft donor, sampled from the stem cell graft. The sequence was collected from a human donor who donated a stem cell graft to a child with Wiskott-Aldrich syndrome. CDR3 in DNA: TGTGCCAGCAGCGGGATAAGGGGGAATTATAGCAATCAGCCCCAGCATTTT. It yields the protein CASSGIRGNYSNQPQHF.